Listed below are T cell receptor beta chains from one sample, sequenced in a study of shared clonotypes between healthy human individuals. Libraries were prepared by immunoSEQ multiplex PCR; TCRdb keeps only in-frame clonotypes and omits some of them. Of some 2.4 million clones listed, approximately 94% are singletons. Input material: naive CD4+ T cells from PBMCs. All receptors derive from a man between 18 and 35 years old in good health. Some clones in this sample may be carry-over from other donors' samples. Both conserved end residues are part of each CDR3. The order of the fields is D gene, J gene, V gene, clone size, CDR3 protein, CDR3 DNA. D genes are given only for firm matches. Only some rows state a clone size, as once, few, many or a class for expanded clones.

d_gene: -
j_gene: TRBJ1-3
v_gene: TRBV10-1
abundance: -
CDR3aa: CASSDGSGNTIYF
CDR3nt: TGCGCCAGCAGTGATGGGTCTGGAAACACCATATATTTT

d_gene: -
j_gene: TRBJ1-3
v_gene: TRBV19
abundance: -
CDR3aa: CASSSNAGNTIYF
CDR3nt: TGTGCCAGTAGCTCAAATGCGGGAAACACCATATATTTT

d_gene: -
j_gene: TRBJ2-1
v_gene: TRBV15
abundance: -
CDR3aa: CATGQGGWLGNEQFF
CDR3nt: TGTGCCACCGGTCAGGGGGGGTGGCTGGGCAATGAGCAGTTCTTC

d_gene: -
j_gene: TRBJ1-1
v_gene: TRBV6-5
abundance: -
CDR3aa: CASRKGLNTEAFF
CDR3nt: TGTGCCAGCAGGAAGGGGTTGAACACTGAAGCTTTCTTT

d_gene: TRBD1
j_gene: TRBJ1-2
v_gene: TRBV10-3
abundance: -
CDR3aa: CAIRRDRGNNYGYTF
CDR3nt: TGTGCCATCAGACGGGACAGGGGTAATAACTATGGCTACACCTTC

d_gene: -
j_gene: TRBJ1-1
v_gene: TRBV7-9
abundance: -
CDR3aa: CASSPGGRGNTEAFF
CDR3nt: TGTGCCAGCAGCCCCGGGGGGCGAGGGAACACTGAAGCTTTCTTT

d_gene: -
j_gene: TRBJ1-2
v_gene: TRBV30
abundance: -
CDR3aa: CAWSVVAGTPLGGYTF
CDR3nt: TGTGCCTGGAGTGTGGTCGCCGGGACACCCTTGGGGGGCTACACCTTC

d_gene: TRBD1
j_gene: TRBJ2-4
v_gene: TRBV27
abundance: -
CDR3aa: CASSSGGRNIQYF
CDR3nt: TGTGCCAGCAGTTCAGGGGGCCGAAACATTCAGTACTTC

d_gene: TRBD1
j_gene: TRBJ2-7
v_gene: TRBV2
abundance: -
CDR3aa: CASSDPGQGSYEQYF
CDR3nt: TGTGCCAGCAGTGACCCGGGACAGGGTTCCTACGAGCAGTACTTC

d_gene: TRBD1
j_gene: TRBJ1-1
v_gene: TRBV4-3
abundance: -
CDR3aa: CASSPRSDDRGNTEAFF
CDR3nt: TGCGCCAGCAGCCCACGGTCCGACGACAGGGGTAACACTGAAGCTTTCTTT

d_gene: TRBD2
j_gene: TRBJ2-7
v_gene: TRBV18
abundance: -
CDR3aa: CASSPPTTSGSYEQYF
CDR3nt: TGTGCCAGCTCACCACCGACAACTAGCGGCTCCTACGAGCAGTACTTC

d_gene: TRBD1
j_gene: TRBJ1-1
v_gene: TRBV29-1
abundance: -
CDR3aa: CSVEEGQGGRGAFF
CDR3nt: TGCAGCGTTGAAGAGGGACAGGGGGGGCGAGGGGCTTTCTTT

d_gene: TRBD1
j_gene: TRBJ1-2
v_gene: TRBV5-1
abundance: -
CDR3aa: CASSPRDRGPGYTF
CDR3nt: TGCGCCAGCAGCCCACGGGACAGGGGGCCTGGCTACACCTTC

d_gene: -
j_gene: TRBJ1-5
v_gene: TRBV7-9
abundance: -
CDR3aa: CASSREQVNQHF
CDR3nt: TGTGCCAGCAGCCGAGAACAAGTGAACCAGCATTTT

d_gene: TRBD2
j_gene: TRBJ2-7
v_gene: TRBV5-1
abundance: -
CDR3aa: CASSPTAGTIAYEQYF
CDR3nt: TGCGCCAGCAGCCCTACTGCAGGGACTATAGCCTACGAGCAGTACTTC

d_gene: TRBD1
j_gene: TRBJ1-2
v_gene: TRBV27
abundance: -
CDR3aa: CASSTNGRGRGYTF
CDR3nt: TGTGCCAGCAGTACTAACGGGAGGGGGCGCGGCTACACCTTC

d_gene: -
j_gene: TRBJ1-4
v_gene: TRBV27
abundance: -
CDR3aa: CASSSTKYDAGANEKLFF
CDR3nt: TGTGCCAGCAGTTCTACCAAATACGACGCGGGAGCTAATGAAAAACTGTTTTTT

d_gene: -
j_gene: TRBJ2-1
v_gene: TRBV5-6
abundance: once
CDR3aa: CASSPGGNLYNEQFF
CDR3nt: TGTGCCAGCAGTCCCGGGGGAAACCTATACAATGAGCAGTTCTTC

d_gene: -
j_gene: TRBJ2-3
v_gene: TRBV28
abundance: -
CDR3aa: CASSRLRGSGTSDTQYF
CDR3nt: TGTGCCAGCAGCAGATTGAGGGGGAGCGGGACCTCAGATACGCAGTATTTT

d_gene: -
j_gene: TRBJ2-2
v_gene: TRBV7-8
abundance: -
CDR3aa: CASSLERAEVTGELFF
CDR3nt: TGTGCCAGCAGCTTAGAAAGGGCGGAAGTAACCGGGGAGCTGTTTTTT

d_gene: TRBD1
j_gene: TRBJ1-1
v_gene: TRBV23-1
abundance: -
CDR3aa: CASSPRRATGGTEAFF
CDR3nt: TGCGCCAGCAGTCCCCGTCGGGCGACAGGGGGCACTGAAGCTTTCTTT

d_gene: -
j_gene: TRBJ2-4
v_gene: TRBV7-8
abundance: -
CDR3aa: CASRSNILDIQYF
CDR3nt: TGTGCCAGCAGATCCAACATACTAGACATTCAGTACTTC